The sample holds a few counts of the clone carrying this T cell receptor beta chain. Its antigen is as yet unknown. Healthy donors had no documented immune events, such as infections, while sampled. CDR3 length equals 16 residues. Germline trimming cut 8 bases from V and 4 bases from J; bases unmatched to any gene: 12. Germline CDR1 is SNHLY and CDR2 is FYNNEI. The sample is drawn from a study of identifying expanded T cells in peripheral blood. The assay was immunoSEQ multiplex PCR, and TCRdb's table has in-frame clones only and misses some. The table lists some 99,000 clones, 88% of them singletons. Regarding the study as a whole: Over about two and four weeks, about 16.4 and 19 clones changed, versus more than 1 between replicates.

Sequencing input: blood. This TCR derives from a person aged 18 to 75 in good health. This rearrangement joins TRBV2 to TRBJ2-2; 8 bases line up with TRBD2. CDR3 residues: CASPRAGGSGTGELFF. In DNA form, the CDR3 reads TGTGCCAGCCCCCGGGCGGGGGGCTCGGGCACCGGGGAGCTGTTTTTT.